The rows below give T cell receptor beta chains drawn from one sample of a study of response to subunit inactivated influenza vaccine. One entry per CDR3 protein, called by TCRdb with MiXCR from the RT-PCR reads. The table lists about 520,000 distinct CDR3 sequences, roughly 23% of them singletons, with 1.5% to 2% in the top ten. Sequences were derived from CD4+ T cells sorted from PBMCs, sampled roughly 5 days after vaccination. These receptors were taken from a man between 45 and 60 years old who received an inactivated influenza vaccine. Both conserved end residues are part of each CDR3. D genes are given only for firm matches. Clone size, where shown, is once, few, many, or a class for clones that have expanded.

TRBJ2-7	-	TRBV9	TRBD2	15	TGTGCCAGCAGCCGGGGGGAGCGGATAGGCTACGAGCAGTACTTC	CASSRGERIGYEQYF
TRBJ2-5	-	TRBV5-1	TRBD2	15	TGCGCCAGCAGCTTGTACGGGAGGGGGCAAGAGACCCAGTACTTC	CASSLYGRGQETQYF
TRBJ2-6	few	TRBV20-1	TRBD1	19	TGCAGTGCTGCTACTGAGCCCCGGGACAGTCTTTCTGGGGCCAACGTCCTGACTTTC	CSAATEPRDSLSGANVLTF
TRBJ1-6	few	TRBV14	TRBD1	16	TGTGCCAGCAGCCAGCGAATGGGACAGCATAATTCACCCCTCCACTTT	CASSQRMGQHNSPLHF
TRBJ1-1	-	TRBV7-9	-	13	TGTGCCAGCAGCTTAGGGGATACCACTGAAGCTTTCTTT	CASSLGDTTEAFF
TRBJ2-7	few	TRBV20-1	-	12	TGCAGTGCTACCGGGGCTACCTACGAGCAGTACTTC	CSATGATYEQYF
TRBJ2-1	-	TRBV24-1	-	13	TGTGCCACCAGTGAAAGAACGAGCCATGAGCAGTTCTTC	CATSERTSHEQFF
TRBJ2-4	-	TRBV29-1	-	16	TGCAGCGTTGTTCCAGGCACAATCTCAGCCAAAAACATTCAGTACTTC	CSVVPGTISAKNIQYF
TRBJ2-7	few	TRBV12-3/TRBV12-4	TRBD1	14	TGTGCCAGCAGAGAAGGACAGGGTTCCTACGAGCAGTACTTC	CASREGQGSYEQYF
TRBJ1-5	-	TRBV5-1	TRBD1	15	TGCGCCAGCAGCTTGGGTGGGACAGGGTATCAGCCCCAGCATTTT	CASSLGGTGYQPQHF
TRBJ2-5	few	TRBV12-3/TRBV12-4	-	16	TGTGCCAGCAGTTTAGGGGGCAGGGCCTTGCAAGAGACCCAGTACTTC	CASSLGGRALQETQYF
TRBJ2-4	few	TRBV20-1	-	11	TGCAGTGCTTCGGACGGCTACATTCAGTACTTC	CSASDGYIQYF
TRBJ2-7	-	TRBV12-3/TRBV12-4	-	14	TGTGCCAGCAGCCGCGGGCCAGGTACCTACGAGCAGTACTTC	CASSRGPGTYEQYF
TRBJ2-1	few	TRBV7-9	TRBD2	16	TGTGCCAGCAGCCTAATAGCGGGGGGGCCGAGGAATGAGCAGTTCTTC	CASSLIAGGPRNEQFF
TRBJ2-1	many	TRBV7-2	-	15	TGTGCCAGCAGCTTAGGGGACGGGGGTTTATATGAGCAGTTCTTC	CASSLGDGGLYEQFF
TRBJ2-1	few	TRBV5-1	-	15	TGCGCCAGCAGCTTGGTCGGTGGTGGGGACAATGAGCAGTTCTTC	CASSLVGGGDNEQFF
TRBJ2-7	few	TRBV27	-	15	TGTGCCAGCAGTTCAAGGTCGCAGGGACTCGGAATGTTGTACTTC	CASSSRSQGLGMLYF
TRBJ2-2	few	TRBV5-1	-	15	TGCGCCAGCAGCTTGGCTAGACCGAACACCGGGGAGCTGTTTTTT	CASSLARPNTGELFF
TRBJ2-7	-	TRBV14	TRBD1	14	TGTGCCAGCAGCCAACTCAGGGGGCCCTACGAGCAGTACTTC	CASSQLRGPYEQYF
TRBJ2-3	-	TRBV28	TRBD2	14	TGTGCCAGCAGTCCTGGCTCTTTAGCGGGGGGACAGTATTTT	CASSPGSLAGGQYF
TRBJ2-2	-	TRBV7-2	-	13	TGTGCCAGCAGCCTCGCCCCCCGAGGGGAGCTGTTTTTT	CASSLAPRGELFF
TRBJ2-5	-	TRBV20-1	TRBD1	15	TGCAGTGCTACGCTGGGGACAGGGCAACAAGAGACCCAGTACTTC	CSATLGTGQQETQYF
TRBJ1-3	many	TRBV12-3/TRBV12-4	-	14	TGTGCCAGCAGTTTAGTCGACAGTGGAAACACCATATATTTT	CASSLVDSGNTIYF
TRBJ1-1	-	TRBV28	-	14	TGTGCCAGCAGTTTATCGCGGCTGAACACTGAAGCTTTCTTT	CASSLSRLNTEAFF
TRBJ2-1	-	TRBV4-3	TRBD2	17	TGCGCCAGCAGCCAAAGATTATACGGGGGGAATTACAATGAGCAGTTCTTC	CASSQRLYGGNYNEQFF
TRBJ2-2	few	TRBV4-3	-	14	TGCGCCAGCAGCCAAGAAGGGAACACCGGGGAGCTGTTTTTT	CASSQEGNTGELFF
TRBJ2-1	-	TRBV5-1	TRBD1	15	TGCGCCAGCAGCTTAGAGGGACAGGACCACAATGAGCAGTTCTTC	CASSLEGQDHNEQFF
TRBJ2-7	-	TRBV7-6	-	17	TGTGCCAGCAGCCACTCCTGCCTACAGAGGAGCTCCTACGAGCAGTACTTC	CASSHSCLQRSSYEQYF
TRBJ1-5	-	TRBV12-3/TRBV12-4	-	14	TGTGCCAGCAGTCCGACGGGGAAGAATCAGCCCCAGCATTTT	CASSPTGKNQPQHF
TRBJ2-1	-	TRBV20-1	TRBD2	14	TGCAGTGCTAGAGGGACTAGTCTAAACAATGAGCAGTTCTTC	CSARGTSLNNEQFF
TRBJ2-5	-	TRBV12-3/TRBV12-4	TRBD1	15	TGTGCCAGCAGTCTTATGGGACAGGTCCAAGAGACCCAGTACTTC	CASSLMGQVQETQYF
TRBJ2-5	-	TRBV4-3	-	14	TGCGCCAGCAGCCAAGAACAGGGTGGGGGGACCCAGTACTTC	CASSQEQGGGTQYF
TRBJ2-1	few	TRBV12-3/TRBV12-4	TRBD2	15	TGTGCCAGCAGTTTAGGGGGACTAGCGGGAGACGAGCAGTTCTTC	CASSLGGLAGDEQFF
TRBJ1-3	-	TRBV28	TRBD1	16	TGTGCCAGCAGTTCCCCGGACAGGCCCTCTGGAAACACCATATATTTT	CASSSPDRPSGNTIYF
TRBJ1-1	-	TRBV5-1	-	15	TGCGCCAGCAGCTGGGAGGGACATATGAACACTGAAGCTTTCTTT	CASSWEGHMNTEAFF
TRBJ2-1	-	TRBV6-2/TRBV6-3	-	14	TGTGCCAGCAGTAGGGGGACGTTTGACAATGAGCAGTTCTTC	CASSRGTFDNEQFF
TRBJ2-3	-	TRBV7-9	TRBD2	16	TGTGCCAGCAGCTTAACGCGGGGGGTTTTCACAGATACGCAGTATTTT	CASSLTRGVFTDTQYF